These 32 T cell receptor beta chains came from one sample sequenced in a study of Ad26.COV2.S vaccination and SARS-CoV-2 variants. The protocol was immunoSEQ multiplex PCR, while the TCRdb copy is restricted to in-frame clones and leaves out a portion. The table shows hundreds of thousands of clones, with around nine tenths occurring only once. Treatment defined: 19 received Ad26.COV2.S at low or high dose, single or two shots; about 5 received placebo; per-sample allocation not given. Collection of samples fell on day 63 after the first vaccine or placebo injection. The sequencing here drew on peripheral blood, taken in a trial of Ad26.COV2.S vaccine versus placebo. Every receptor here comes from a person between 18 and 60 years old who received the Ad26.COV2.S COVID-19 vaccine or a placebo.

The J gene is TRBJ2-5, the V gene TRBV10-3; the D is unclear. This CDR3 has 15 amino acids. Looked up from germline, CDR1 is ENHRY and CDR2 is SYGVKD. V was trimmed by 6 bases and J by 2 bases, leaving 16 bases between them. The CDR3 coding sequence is TGTGCCATCAGGCTAGACCAACAGAGGCAAGAGACCCAGTACTTC. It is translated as CAIRLDQQRQETQYF.

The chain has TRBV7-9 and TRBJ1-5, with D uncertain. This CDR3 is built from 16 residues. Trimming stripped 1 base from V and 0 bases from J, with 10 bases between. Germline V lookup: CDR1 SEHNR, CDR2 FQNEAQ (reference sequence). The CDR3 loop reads CASSLVKGNSNQPQHF. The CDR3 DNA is TGTGCCAGCAGCTTAGTAAAAGGGAATAGCAATCAGCCCCAGCATTTT.

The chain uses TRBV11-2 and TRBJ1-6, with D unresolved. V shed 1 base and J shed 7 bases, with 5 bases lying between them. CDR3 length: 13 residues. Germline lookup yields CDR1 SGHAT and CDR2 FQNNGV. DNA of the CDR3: TGTGCCAGCAGCTTAGGGCTCAATTCACCCCTCCACTTT. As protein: CASSLGLNSPLHF.

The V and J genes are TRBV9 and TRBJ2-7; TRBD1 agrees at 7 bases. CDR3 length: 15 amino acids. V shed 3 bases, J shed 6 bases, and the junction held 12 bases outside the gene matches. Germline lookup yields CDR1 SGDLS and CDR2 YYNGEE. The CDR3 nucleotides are TGTGCCAGCAGCGGACGACAGGGTTCTTACGCCGAGCAGTACTTC. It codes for CASSGRQGSYAEQYF.

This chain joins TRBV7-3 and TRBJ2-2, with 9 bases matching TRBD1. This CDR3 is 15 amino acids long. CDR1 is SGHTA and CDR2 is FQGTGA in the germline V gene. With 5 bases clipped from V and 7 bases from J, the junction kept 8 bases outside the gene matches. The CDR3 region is CASSRTGTGIGELFF. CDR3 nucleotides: TGTGCCAGCAGCCGCACCGGGACAGGGATCGGGGAGCTGTTTTTT. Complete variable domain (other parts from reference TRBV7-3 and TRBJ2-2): GAGVSQTPSNKVTEKGKYVELRCDPISGHTALYWYRQSLGQGPEFLIYFQGTGAADDSGLPNDRFFAVRPEGSVSTLKIQRTERGDSAVYLCASSRTGTGIGELFFGEGSRLTVL.

The CDR3: CASSEALLAFF. The CDR3 bases are TGTGCCAGCAGTGAAGCGCTGTTAGCTTTCTTT. The rearrangement links TRBV2 to TRBJ1-1; D is ambiguous. Germline CDR1 reads SNHLY; CDR2 reads FYNNEI. This CDR3 has 11 residues. V lost 0 bases to trimming and J lost 10 bases, with 6 bases between them.

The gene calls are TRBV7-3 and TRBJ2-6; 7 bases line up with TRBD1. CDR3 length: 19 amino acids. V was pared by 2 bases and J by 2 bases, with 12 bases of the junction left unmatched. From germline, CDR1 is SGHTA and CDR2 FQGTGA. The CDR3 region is CASSLSRRDSSAGANVLTF. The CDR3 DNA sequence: TGTGCCAGCAGCTTATCTCGCCGGGACAGTTCTGCTGGGGCCAACGTCCTGACTTTC.

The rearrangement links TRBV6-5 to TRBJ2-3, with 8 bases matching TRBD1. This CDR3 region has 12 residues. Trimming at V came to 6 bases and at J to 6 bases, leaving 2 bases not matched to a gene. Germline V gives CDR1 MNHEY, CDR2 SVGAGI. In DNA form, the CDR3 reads TGTGCCAGCAGGGACAGGGTGGATACGCAGTATTTT. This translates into CASRDRVDTQYF.

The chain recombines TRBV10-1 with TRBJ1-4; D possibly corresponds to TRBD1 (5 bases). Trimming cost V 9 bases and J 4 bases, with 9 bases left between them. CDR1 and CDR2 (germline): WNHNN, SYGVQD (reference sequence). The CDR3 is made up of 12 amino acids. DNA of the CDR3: TGCGCCAGTCGACAGATTAATGAAAAACTGTTTTTT. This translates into CASRQINEKLFF.

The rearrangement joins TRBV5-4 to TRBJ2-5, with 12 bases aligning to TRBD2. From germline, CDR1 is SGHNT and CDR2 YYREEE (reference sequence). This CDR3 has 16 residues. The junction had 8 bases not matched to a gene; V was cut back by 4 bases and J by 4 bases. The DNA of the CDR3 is TGTGCCAGCAGCCAACTAGCGGGGGGCTCGGGAGAGACCCAGTACTTC. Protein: CASSQLAGGSGETQYF.

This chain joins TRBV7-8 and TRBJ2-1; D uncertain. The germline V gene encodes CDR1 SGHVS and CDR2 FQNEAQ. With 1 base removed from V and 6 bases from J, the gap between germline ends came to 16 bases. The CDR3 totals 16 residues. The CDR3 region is CASSLEAYSSRNEQFF. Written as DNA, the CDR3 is TGTGCCAGCAGCTTAGAGGCTTACTCGTCCCGCAATGAGCAGTTCTTC.

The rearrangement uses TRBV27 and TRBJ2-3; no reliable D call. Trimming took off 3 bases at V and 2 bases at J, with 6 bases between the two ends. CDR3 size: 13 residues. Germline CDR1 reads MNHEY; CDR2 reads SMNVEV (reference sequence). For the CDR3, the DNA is TGTGCCAGCAGTTTCGTGAACACAGATACGCAGTATTTT. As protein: CASSFVNTDTQYF.

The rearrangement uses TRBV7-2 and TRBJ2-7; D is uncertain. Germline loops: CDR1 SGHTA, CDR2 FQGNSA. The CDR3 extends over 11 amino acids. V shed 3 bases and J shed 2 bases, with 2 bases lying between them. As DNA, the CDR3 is TGTGCCAGCAGCTTCGCCTACGAGCAGTACTTC. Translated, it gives CASSFAYEQYF.

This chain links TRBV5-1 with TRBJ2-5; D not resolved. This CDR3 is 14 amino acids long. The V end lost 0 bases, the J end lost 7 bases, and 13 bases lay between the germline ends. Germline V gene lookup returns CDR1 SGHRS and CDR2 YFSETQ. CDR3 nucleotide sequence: TGCGCCAGCAGCTTGGTAGGGTTAGAAGGGACCCAGTACTTC. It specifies CASSLVGLEGTQYF. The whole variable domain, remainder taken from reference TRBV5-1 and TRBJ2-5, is KAGVTQTPRYLIKTRGQQVTLSCSPISGHRSVSWYQQTPGQGLQFLFEYFSETQRNKGNFPGRFSGRQFSNSRSEMNVSTLELGDSALYLCASSLVGLEGTQYFGPGTRLLVL.

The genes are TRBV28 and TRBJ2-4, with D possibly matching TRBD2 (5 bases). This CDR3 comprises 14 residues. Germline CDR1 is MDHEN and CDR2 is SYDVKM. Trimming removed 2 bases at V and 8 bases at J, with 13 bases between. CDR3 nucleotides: TGTGCCAGCAGTTTACCTAGCCTCCGGGACATTCAGTACTTC. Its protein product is CASSLPSLRDIQYF.

The CDR3 nucleotides are TGTGCCAGCAGCCCGCGGGCTAGCGGGGACACCGGGGAGCTGTTTTTT. Translation gives CASSPRASGDTGELFF. The chain has TRBV7-9 and TRBJ2-2, with 9 bases matching TRBD2. V gave up 5 bases and J gave up 3 bases; unmatched junction bases: 7. This CDR3 contains 16 residues. Germline V gene data show CDR1 as SEHNR and CDR2 as FQNEAQ (reference sequence).

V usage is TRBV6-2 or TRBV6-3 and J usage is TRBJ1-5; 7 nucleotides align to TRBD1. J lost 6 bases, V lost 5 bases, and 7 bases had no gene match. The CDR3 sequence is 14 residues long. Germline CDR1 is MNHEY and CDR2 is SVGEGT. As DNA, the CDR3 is TGTGCCAGCAGTAACAGGGGACGGGGTCAGCCCCAGCATTTT. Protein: CASSNRGRGQPQHF.

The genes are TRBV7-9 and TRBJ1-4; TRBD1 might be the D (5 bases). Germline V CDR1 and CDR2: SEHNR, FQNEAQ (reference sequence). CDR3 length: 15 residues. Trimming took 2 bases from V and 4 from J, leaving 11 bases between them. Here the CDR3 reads CASSLSRQSNEKLFF. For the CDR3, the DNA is TGTGCCAGCAGCTTAAGTAGACAGAGTAATGAAAAACTGTTTTTT.

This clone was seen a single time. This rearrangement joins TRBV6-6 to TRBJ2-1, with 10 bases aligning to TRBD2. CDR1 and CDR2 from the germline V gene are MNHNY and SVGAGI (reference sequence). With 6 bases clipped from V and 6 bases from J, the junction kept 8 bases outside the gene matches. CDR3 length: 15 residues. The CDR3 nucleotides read TGTGCCAGCAGCCACAGCGGGGGGGCCTTCAATGAGCAGTTCTTC. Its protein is CASSHSGGAFNEQFF.

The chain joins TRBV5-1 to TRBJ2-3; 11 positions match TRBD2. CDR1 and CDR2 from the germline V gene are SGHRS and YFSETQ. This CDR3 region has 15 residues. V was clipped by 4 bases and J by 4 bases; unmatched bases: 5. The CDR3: CASSQTSGVADTQYF. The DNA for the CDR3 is TGCGCCAGCAGCCAGACTAGCGGGGTTGCAGATACGCAGTATTTT.

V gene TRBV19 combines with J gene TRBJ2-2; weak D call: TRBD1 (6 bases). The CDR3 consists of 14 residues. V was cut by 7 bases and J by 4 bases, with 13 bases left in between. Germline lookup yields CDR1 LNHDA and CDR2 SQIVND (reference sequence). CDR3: CASTGQFFTGELFF. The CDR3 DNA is TGTGCCAGTACGGGACAATTCTTCACCGGGGAGCTGTTTTTT.

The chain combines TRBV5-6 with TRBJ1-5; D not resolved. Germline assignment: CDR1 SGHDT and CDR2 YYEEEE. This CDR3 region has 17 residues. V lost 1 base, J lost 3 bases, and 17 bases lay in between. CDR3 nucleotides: TGTGCCAGCAGCTTGTATGACGGCCAATTTGTCAATCAGCCCCAGCATTTT. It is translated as CASSLYDGQFVNQPQHF.

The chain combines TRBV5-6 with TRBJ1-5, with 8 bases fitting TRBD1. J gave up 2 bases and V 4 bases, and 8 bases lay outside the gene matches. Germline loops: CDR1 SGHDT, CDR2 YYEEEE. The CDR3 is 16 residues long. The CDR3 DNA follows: TGTGCCAGCAGCGTGAGGTGGGGACAGGGCAATCAGCCCCAGCATTTT. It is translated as CASSVRWGQGNQPQHF. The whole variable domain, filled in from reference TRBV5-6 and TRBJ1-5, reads DAGVTQSPTHLIKTRGQQVTLRCSPKSGHDTVSWYQQALGQGPQFIFQYYEEEERQRGNFPDRFSGHQFPNYSSELNVNALLLGDSALYLCASSVRWGQGNQPQHFGDGTRLSIL.

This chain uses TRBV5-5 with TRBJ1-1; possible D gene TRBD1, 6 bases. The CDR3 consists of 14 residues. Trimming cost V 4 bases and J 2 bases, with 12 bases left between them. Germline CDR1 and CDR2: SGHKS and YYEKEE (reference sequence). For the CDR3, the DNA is TGTGCCAGCAGCCCGGGGGACACTAACACTGAAGCTTTCTTT. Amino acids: CASSPGDTNTEAFF.

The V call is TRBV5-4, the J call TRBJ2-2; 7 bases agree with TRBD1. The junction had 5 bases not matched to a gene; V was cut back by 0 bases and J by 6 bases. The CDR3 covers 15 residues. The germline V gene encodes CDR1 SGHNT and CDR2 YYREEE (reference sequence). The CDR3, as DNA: TGTGCCAGCAGCTTGGCCTTCCAGGGGGCCGGGGAGCTGTTTTTT. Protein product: CASSLAFQGAGELFF.

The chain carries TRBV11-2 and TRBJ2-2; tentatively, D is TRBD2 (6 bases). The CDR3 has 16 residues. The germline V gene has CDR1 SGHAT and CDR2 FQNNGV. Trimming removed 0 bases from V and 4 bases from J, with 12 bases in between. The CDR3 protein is CASSLDAWGGTGELFF. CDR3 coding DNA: TGTGCCAGCAGCTTAGATGCGTGGGGAGGCACCGGGGAGCTGTTTTTT.

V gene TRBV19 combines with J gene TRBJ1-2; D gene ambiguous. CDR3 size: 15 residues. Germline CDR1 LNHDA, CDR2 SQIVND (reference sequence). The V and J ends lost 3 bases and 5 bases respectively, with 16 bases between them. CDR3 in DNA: TGTGCCAGTAGTATCATGCTCGGGCGGTTTTATGGCTACACCTTC. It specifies CASSIMLGRFYGYTF.

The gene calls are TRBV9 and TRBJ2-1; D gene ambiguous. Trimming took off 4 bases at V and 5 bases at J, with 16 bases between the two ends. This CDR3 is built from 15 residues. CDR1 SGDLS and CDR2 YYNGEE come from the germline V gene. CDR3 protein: CASSHNRIMNNEQFF. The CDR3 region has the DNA TGTGCCAGCAGCCACAATAGGATTATGAACAATGAGCAGTTCTTC.

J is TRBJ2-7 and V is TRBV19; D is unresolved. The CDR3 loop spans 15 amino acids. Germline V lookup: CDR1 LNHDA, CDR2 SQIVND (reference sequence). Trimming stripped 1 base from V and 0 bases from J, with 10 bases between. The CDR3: CASSIATRGSYEQYF. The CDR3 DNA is TGTGCCAGTAGTATAGCGACCAGAGGCTCCTACGAGCAGTACTTC.

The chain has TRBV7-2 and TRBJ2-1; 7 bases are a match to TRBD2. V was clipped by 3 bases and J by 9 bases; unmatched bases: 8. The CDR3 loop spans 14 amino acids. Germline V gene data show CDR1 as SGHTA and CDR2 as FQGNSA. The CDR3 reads CASSLAGVLAEQFF. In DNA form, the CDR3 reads TGTGCCAGCAGCTTGGCGGGGGTACTCGCTGAGCAGTTCTTC. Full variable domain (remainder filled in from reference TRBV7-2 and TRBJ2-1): GAGVSQSPSNKVTEKGKDVELRCDPISGHTALYWYRQSLGQGLEFLIYFQGNSAPDKSGLPSDRFSAERTGGSVSTLTIQRTQQEDSAVYLCASSLAGVLAEQFFGPGTRLTVL.

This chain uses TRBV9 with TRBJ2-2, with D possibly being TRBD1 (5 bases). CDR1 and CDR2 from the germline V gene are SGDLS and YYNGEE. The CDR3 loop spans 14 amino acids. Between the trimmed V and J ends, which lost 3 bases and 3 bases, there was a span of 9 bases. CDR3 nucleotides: TGTGCCAGCAGCGCCGACAGTTACACCGGGGAGCTGTTTTTT. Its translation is CASSADSYTGELFF.

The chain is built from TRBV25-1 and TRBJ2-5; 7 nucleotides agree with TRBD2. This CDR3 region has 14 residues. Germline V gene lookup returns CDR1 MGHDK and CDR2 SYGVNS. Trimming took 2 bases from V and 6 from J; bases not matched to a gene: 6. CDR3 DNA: TGTGCCAGCAGTGAACCGGGGGGAAGACAGACCCAGTACTTC. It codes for CASSEPGGRQTQYF. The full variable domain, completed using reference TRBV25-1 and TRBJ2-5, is EADIYQTPRYLVIGTGKKITLECSQTMGHDKMYWYQQDPGMELHLIHYSYGVNSTEKGDLSSESTVSRIRTEHFPLTLESARPSHTSQYLCASSEPGGRQTQYFGPGTRLLVL.